This T cell receptor beta chain was captured in a study of shared clonotypes between healthy human individuals (dated by TCRdb to between 2020 and 2021). For the wider study: A few men and two women, aged 18 to 49 years, made up the cohort. Per donor, three plates each were used for CD4 naive and CD4 memory, two for CD8 naive, and one for CD8 memory. To estimate repertoire size and how much clonotype sharing occurs between individuals, the study deeply sequenced the blood TCR repertoires of 4 to 6 healthy adults. To increase sequencing depth and limit assay-specific biases, different laboratories used diverse techniques to prepare libraries and sequence TCR repertoires. Each donor's leukapheresis produced roughly between about 0.8 and 10 billion PBMCs. Points the paper makes about the study in general: About 5% of naive CD4, 3% to 4% of naive CD8, approximately 2% of memory CD4, and 0.4% of memory CD8 clonotypes were shared across several donors. Naive subsets generally had larger estimated clonotype richness than memory subsets. Compared with non-shared clonotypes, clonotypes shared by all four sorted-subset donors had higher generation probabilities. Sampling was restricted to blood, and TCR repertoires in tissue are likely to differ from TCR repertoires in blood. Based on pairwise subsampling, the degree of clonotype sharing among donors was expected to be affected by sequencing depth. The small number of donors limited the genetic and exposure-history diversity represented. Incomplete sequencing was indicated by rarefaction of sorted-subset datasets, despite the large sequencing depth.

Using the deep immunoSEQ assay, TCR CDR3 regions were amplified from genomic DNA by multiplex PCR. Extracted genomic DNA from each cell subset was distributed evenly across all wells of several immunoSEQ 96-well plates, and each plate was treated as a replicate. Each replicate PCR for sorted subsets received 150 to 250 ng genomic DNA, equal to roughly 30,000 T cell genomes. Purified libraries were quantified with a Qubit 3.0 fluorometer, sized on a Bioanalyzer 2100, and re-quantified with the KAPA Library Quantification kit. Every immunoSEQ 96-well plate was sequenced on a dedicated single-read 150-cycle Illumina NextSeq 550 flow cell. In the original analysis: Because the immunoSEQ output held only junctional sequences and lacked quality scores, the filtering could not match the filtering applied to full-length reads. To assign V/J genes and CDR3, sequences were annotated against IMGT germline references using PyIR, a Python wrapper for IgBLAST v1.9. Any read was removed if the V/J assignment was weak (E-value above 1e-6), the CDR3 was missing, or the read contained stop codons, out-of-frame junctions, or ambiguous translated residues. V3J clonotypes were defined as sequences sharing an identical inferred V gene, J gene, and CDR3 amino acid sequence. Percentage overlap between repertoires was computed as shared unique clonotypes divided by the size of the smaller repertoire. Richness of each repertoire was evaluated using RTK rarefaction, the Chao1 estimator, and Recon v2.1 estimates of unobserved clonotypes. Generation probabilities were computed with OLGA for all TCRbeta clonotypes obtained by the gDNA method from several donors. In its TCRdb copy, this immuneACCESS table keeps in-frame sequences only and misses some clones. Where compared with another copy, unresolved V genes explain less than half of these, and the others have no known cause. The DNA was the basis for D and trimming; V, J and clone size are from that table. The sample table contains around 2,000,000 clones; only one count was recorded for just under 95% of them. The top ten clones comprise 1% to 1.5% of the sample.

A note on this clone: Which antigen it targets is not known. The sample holds no much larger clone one base away, and base qualities are not on file.

CD8 naive samples were obtained by positive selection for CCR7 among CD45RO-negative cells, yielding a CD45RA+CCR7+ population from which TemRA cells were excluded. The donors were healthy, HIV-negative adults who had no recently reported acute infections or vaccinations. Every donor was a Caucasian adult residing in Nashville, Tennessee, USA. Blood was obtained by leukapheresis, after which PBMCs were separated by Ficoll-Histopaque density gradient centrifugation and cryopreserved in liquid nitrogen vapor phase. Purity and quantity of every magnetically sorted T cell population were checked by analytical flow cytometry. Each sorted fraction had its genomic DNA isolated and then quantified by UV absorbance on a Nanodrop 2000c. The origin of this receptor is a man between 18 and 35 years old in good health. Sequences were obtained from naive CD8+ T cells sorted from blood. What this sample's cell subset or site label stands for: CD45RA+CCR7+.

The CDR3 amino acid sequence is: CASSLGVGDSNQPQHF. The base sequence is TGTGCCAGCAGTTTAGGGGTAGGAGATAGCAATCAGCCCCAGCATTTT. Rearrangement joined TRBV28 to TRBJ1-5, with no reliable assignment of the D segment. The V end loses 2 bases and the J end loses 0 bases, and a stretch of 11 bases separates them. The CDR3 runs 16 amino acids, cysteine and phenylalanine included. Of the read, only the CDR3 DNA is kept; its 48 bases are in frame from base 1. Via the germline V gene, CDR1 is MDHEN and CDR2 SYDVKM. Extended through the reference TRBV28 and TRBJ1-5 proteins, this CDR3 yields the full variable domain: DVKVTQSSRYLVKRTGEKVFLECVQDMDHENMFWYRQDPGLGLRLIYFSYDVKMKEKGDIPEGYSVSREKKERFSLILESASTNQTSMYLCASSLGVGDSNQPQHFGDGTRLSIL.